The 28 T cell receptor beta chains given below trace back to one sample, sequenced in a study of OX40 agonist ivuxolimab in advanced cancers. Assay used: immunoSEQ multiplex PCR; TCRdb lists only in-frame clones, some missing. The sample lists 61,000 or so clones; under 85% were seen once. The material sequenced was CD4+ or CD8+ T cells sorted from blood, taken in a trial of the OX40 agonist ivuxolimab. These receptors originate from an adult with an advanced solid tumor such as melanoma, head and neck, liver or kidney cancer.

V gene TRBV19 combines with J gene TRBJ2-2; D is perhaps TRBD2 (5 bases). The CDR3 totals 13 residues. V was shortened by 3 bases and J by 7 bases, with 9 bases between the two germline ends. Germline V gives CDR1 LNHDA, CDR2 SQIVND (reference sequence). CDR3 bases: TGTGCCAGTAGTATTCCGGGGATCGGGGAGCTGTTTTTT. This translates into CASSIPGIGELFF.

This clone was detected only a few times. V gene TRBV10-3 combines with J gene TRBJ2-7, with TRBD1 matching over 9 bases. The germline V gene has CDR1 ENHRY and CDR2 SYGVKD. The J segment lost 5 bases and the V segment lost 6 bases, leaving 8 bases of the junction unmatched. The CDR3 totals 14 residues. CDR3 loop: CAIRPGQGSDEQYF. The CDR3 DNA reads TGTGCCATCAGACCCGGACAGGGGAGCGACGAGCAGTACTTC.

CDR3 sequence reads: CASSIGQVNYGYTF. In nucleotides, the CDR3 is TGCGCCAGCAGCATCGGACAGGTTAACTATGGCTACACCTTC. The chain has TRBV5-1 and TRBJ1-2; TRBD1 matches 7 bases. The germline gives CDR1 SGHRS, CDR2 YFSETQ. The CDR3 runs to 14 residues. V lost 4 bases, J lost 1 base, and 4 bases stayed unmatched.

The genes are TRBV18 and TRBJ2-1, with D possibly matching TRBD2 (7 bases). V lost 6 bases and J lost 7, with 22 bases in between. The CDR3 sequence is 16 residues long. The V gene's germline CDR1 is KGHSH and CDR2 LQKENI. The CDR3 region is CASSPSVGGLWNEQFF. The CDR3 coding sequence is TGTGCCAGCTCTCCCTCGGTCGGGGGGCTGTGGAATGAGCAGTTCTTC.

The chain combines TRBV7-2 with TRBJ2-5, with D possibly being TRBD2 (7 bases). V lost 7 bases and J 4 bases, leaving 13 bases between the germline ends. CDR3 length: 13 amino acids. Germline lookup yields CDR1 SGHTA and CDR2 FQGNSA. This chain's CDR3 is CASTRGGSETQYF. In nucleotides, the CDR3 is TGTGCCAGCACGCGCGGGGGCTCAGAGACCCAGTACTTC.

Concerning this clone itself: An end of the junction does not agree with germline; a read error may underlie this. This chain connects TRBV7-7 to TRBJ2-7; D is perhaps TRBD1 (6 bases). From germline, CDR1 is SSHAT and CDR2 FNYEAQ (reference sequence). The CDR3 is 13 residues long. Here the CDR3 DNA reads TGTGCTAGCAGCCCCCGTGAAGGGGGCGAGCAGTACTTC. Encoded protein: CASSPREGGEQYF.

V usage is TRBV21-1 and J usage is TRBJ2-7; TRBD1 is the table's D call, not checked against the DNA. TRBV21-1 is a listed pseudogene. The CDR3 length is 14 residues. The CDR3 nucleotides are TGTGCCAGCCGACCGGGACAGGGTTTTTACGAGCAGTACTTC. The encoded protein is CASRPGQGFYEQYF.

This chain uses TRBV30 with TRBJ1-1; no clear D. The CDR3 length is 13 residues. The germline V gene encodes CDR1 GTSNPN and CDR2 SVGIG (reference sequence). The V end lost 4 bases, the J end lost 1 base, and 10 bases lay between the germline ends. For the CDR3, the DNA is TGTGCCTGGAAAAAGGACGGGAACACTGAAGCTTTCTTT. It codes for CAWKKDGNTEAFF.

This chain uses TRBV6-5 with TRBJ2-5, with a possible D match to TRBD1 (5 bases). Germline V gene sequence: CDR1 MNHEY, CDR2 SVGAGI. Trimming removed 7 bases from V and 4 bases from J, with 19 bases in between. The length of the CDR3 is 15 residues. CDR3 bases: TGTGCCAGCAAACCGACAGTCCTCCGTCGAGAGACCCAGTACTTC. Translation gives CASKPTVLRRETQYF.

The rearrangement joins TRBV5-1 to TRBJ1-1; tentatively, D is TRBD1 (5 bases). Trimming took off 0 bases at V and 0 bases at J, with 9 bases between the two ends. The CDR3 is 15 residues long. Germline values: CDR1 SGHRS, CDR2 YFSETQ. The CDR3 region has the DNA TGCGCCAGCAGCTTGGCCGCGGGGCTGAACACTGAAGCTTTCTTT. Translating gives CASSLAAGLNTEAFF.

The chain couples TRBV11-3 to TRBJ2-3; weak D call: TRBD2 (5 bases). Looked up from germline, CDR1 is SGHNT and CDR2 is YENEEA. CDR3 length: 16 amino acids. Trimming removed 4 bases from V and 2 bases from J, with 16 bases in between. CDR3 sequence reads: CASSSSLGLATDTQYF. CDR3 sequence (DNA): TGTGCCAGCAGCTCTTCTCTAGGACTGGCCACAGATACGCAGTATTTT. Full variable domain (missing parts from reference TRBV11-3 and TRBJ2-3): EAGVVQSPRYKIIEKKQPVAFWCNPISGHNTLYWYLQNLGQGPELLIRYENEEAVDDSQLPKDRFSAERLKGVDSTLKIQPAELGDSAVYLCASSSSLGLATDTQYFGPGTRLTVL.

In this sample, this clone turned up a few times. The genes are TRBV5-1 and TRBJ1-1; D not resolved. The CDR3 runs to 14 residues. The germline gives CDR1 SGHRS, CDR2 YFSETQ. V lost 0 bases, J lost 4 bases, and 10 bases lay in between. CDR3 nucleotide sequence: TGCGCCAGCAGCTTGGAAGCAGCGCGCACTGAAGCTTTCTTT. The encoded protein is CASSLEAARTEAFF.

This clone was observed once. The rearrangement links TRBV7-9 to TRBJ2-7, with D perhaps given as TRBD1 or TRBD2 (5 bases each). The CDR3 loop spans 16 amino acids. The germline V and J ends were trimmed by 3 bases and 0 bases, with 15 bases remaining between them. Germline V lookup: CDR1 SEHNR, CDR2 FQNEAQ (reference sequence). CDR3 nucleotide sequence: TGTGCCAGCAGCTTCTGGGGGAGCTTGAGCTCCTACGAGCAGTACTTC. Translation: CASSFWGSLSSYEQYF.

The chain couples TRBV6-5 to TRBJ1-2; D not certain. CDR3 length equals 12 residues. The V end lost 5 bases, the J end lost 2 bases, and 6 bases lay between the germline ends. Germline-derived CDR1 and CDR2 are MNHEY and SVGAGI. The CDR3 spells CASSPGNYGYTF. CDR3 coding DNA: TGTGCCAGCAGTCCAGGAAACTATGGCTACACCTTC.

The chain links TRBV6-6 to TRBJ1-5, with 10 bases aligning to TRBD1. This CDR3 contains 16 residues. The J segment lost 6 bases and the V segment lost 4 bases, leaving 9 bases of the junction unmatched. From germline, CDR1 is MNHNY and CDR2 SVGAGI (reference sequence). CDR3 region: CASSSSGTGEIQPQHF. The CDR3 nucleotides are TGTGCCAGCAGTTCGTCCGGGACAGGGGAGATTCAGCCCCAGCATTTT.

The V call is TRBV11-2, the J call TRBJ2-7; TRBD2 matches 12 bases. Germline loops: CDR1 SGHAT, CDR2 FQNNGV. CDR3 length: 16 amino acids. Germline trimming cut 3 bases from V and 3 bases from J; bases unmatched to any gene: 6. CDR3 DNA: TGTGCCAGCAGCTTTCTTATGGGACTAGCGGGCTACGAGCAGTACTTC. It translates to CASSFLMGLAGYEQYF.

This chain joins TRBV30 and TRBJ2-7, with D possibly TRBD2 on 6 matching bases. The CDR3 has 18 amino acids. Germline CDR1 is GTSNPN and CDR2 is SVGIG (reference sequence). V shed 3 bases and J shed 0 bases, with 24 bases lying between them. The chain's CDR3 is CAWSPPAAGTGSSYEQYF. The CDR3 coding sequence is TGTGCCTGGAGCCCCCCGGCGGCGGGAACGGGGAGCTCCTACGAGCAGTACTTC.

The chain joins TRBV7-9 to TRBJ2-5; TRBD2 is a possible D gene (6 bases). Germline V lookup: CDR1 SEHNR, CDR2 FQNEAQ (reference sequence). V was shortened by 0 bases and J by 5 bases, with 13 bases between the two germline ends. The CDR3 is made up of 15 amino acids. In nucleotides, the CDR3 is TGTGCCAGCAGCTTAGCAGGGGCCGGAGGGGAGACCCAGTACTTC. Encoded protein: CASSLAGAGGETQYF.

V and J are TRBV4-1 and TRBJ1-2; TRBD1 might be the D (5 bases). The ends were cut back, 1 base at V and 7 bases at J, with 10 bases in the middle. The CDR3 contains 13 residues. Per the germline V gene, CDR1 is MGHRA and CDR2 is YSYEKL. CDR3 sequence: CASSQVLGVGYTF. The CDR3 bases are TGCGCCAGCAGCCAAGTTTTGGGGGTTGGCTACACCTTC.

This clone was detected only once. This chain joins TRBV28 and TRBJ1-2; 9 bases are a match to TRBD1. V trimming: 6 bases; J trimming: 2 bases; junction bases outside the gene matches: 10. This CDR3 is 16 amino acids long. Germline V lookup: CDR1 MDHEN, CDR2 SYDVKM. CDR3 DNA sequence: TGTGCCAGCAGCCCAGCCGGGGACAGGGAGAACTATGGCTACACCTTC. Its translation: CASSPAGDRENYGYTF.

The gene calls are TRBV6-6 and TRBJ1-5; 9 bases fit TRBD1. Germline CDR1 and CDR2: MNHNY and SVGAGI (reference sequence). The CDR3 is 14 amino acids. Trimming cost V 5 bases and J 5 bases; bases outside gene matches: 4. Here the CDR3 reads CASSRDREYQPQHF. CDR3 coding DNA: TGTGCCAGCAGTCGGGACAGGGAGTATCAGCCCCAGCATTTT.

The chain uses TRBV25-1 and TRBJ2-7; the D call may be TRBD1 or TRBD2 (5 bases each). V was cut by 5 bases and J by 3 bases, with 11 bases left in between. Per the germline V gene, CDR1 is MGHDK and CDR2 is SYGVNS. The CDR3 runs 13 residues. CDR3 region: CASSSGTDYEQYF. CDR3 nucleotide sequence: TGTGCCAGCAGTTCCGGGACGGACTACGAGCAGTACTTC.

This clone was counted only a few times. The V call is TRBV18, the J call TRBJ2-1, with unresolved D. Between the trimmed V and J ends, which lost 3 bases and 5 bases, there was a span of 8 bases. This CDR3 spans 13 amino acids. In germline, CDR1 is KGHSH, CDR2 LQKENI. CDR3 sequence: CASSPEADNEQFF. CDR3 DNA: TGTGCCAGCTCACCTGAGGCGGACAATGAGCAGTTCTTC.

The rearrangement uses TRBV7-2 and TRBJ2-1; TRBD1 is a possible D gene (5 bases). Germline CDR1 and CDR2: SGHTA and FQGNSA. The CDR3 spans 15 residues. Trimming took 5 bases from V and 6 from J, leaving 17 bases between them. CDR3 sequence reads: CASSLLRGLGNEQFF. The DNA for the CDR3 is TGTGCCAGCAGCCTTCTTAGGGGTTTGGGCAATGAGCAGTTCTTC.

The V gene is TRBV11-2, the J gene TRBJ2-5; D remains unclear. The J call may not be correct, given that the DNA end is closer to TRBJ2-7. The CDR3 loop spans 15 amino acids. CDR1 SGHAT and CDR2 FQNNGV come from the germline V gene. The CDR3 DNA sequence: TGTGCCAGCAGCTTAGGGGCGAGGAGCCCCTACGAGCAGTACTTC. It translates to CASSLGARSPYEQYF.

V usage is TRBV5-4 and J usage is TRBJ2-1, with TRBD1 identical over 8 bases. Per the germline V gene, CDR1 is SGHNT and CDR2 is YYREEE (reference sequence). V was clipped by 1 base and J by 7 bases; unmatched bases: 7. This CDR3 has 15 residues. The CDR3 region has the DNA TGTGCCAGCAGCTTGTATACCAGGGGGCAGAATGAGCAGTTCTTC. Translation: CASSLYTRGQNEQFF.

The chain is built from TRBV4-3 and TRBJ2-1; D is ambiguous. The CDR3 contains 16 residues. Germline V gene sequence: CDR1 LGHNA, CDR2 YSLEER. Trimming took off 6 bases at V and 5 bases at J, with 20 bases between the two ends. CDR3 in amino acids: CASSLRLLSNHNEQFF. DNA of the CDR3: TGCGCCAGCAGTCTCCGACTCCTCTCGAACCACAATGAGCAGTTCTTC.

The V and J genes are TRBV19 and TRBJ1-6, with 7 positions matching TRBD1. The V and J ends lost 9 bases and 8 bases, in that order; junction bases with no gene match: 13. This CDR3 spans 15 amino acids. Germline V gene sequence: CDR1 LNHDA, CDR2 SQIVND (reference sequence). The CDR3 reads CASRWGTAEDSPLHF. CDR3 nucleotides: TGTGCCAGCCGTTGGGGGACAGCGGAAGATTCACCCCTCCACTTT. Full variable domain (rest looked up from reference TRBV19 and TRBJ1-6): DGGITQSPKYLFRKEGQNVTLSCEQNLNHDAMYWYRQDPGQGLRLIYYSQIVNDFQKGDIAEGYSVSREKKESFPLTVTSAQKNPTAFYLCASRWGTAEDSPLHFGNGTRLTVT.